This passage covers 32 T cell receptor beta chains from one sample sequenced in a study of blood T cell repertoires in COVID-19. Some clones are missing from TCRdb's copy, which holds only in-frame ones; the method was immunoSEQ multiplex PCR. This sample has 120,000 or so clones, with about 80% found just once. Sequenced: peripheral blood. Source of these receptors: a human donor in a cohort sampled during active COVID-19.

The J gene is TRBJ2-1, the V gene TRBV28; D gene ambiguous. The V gene's germline CDR1 is MDHEN and CDR2 SYDVKM. Trimming pared 7 bases from V and 0 bases from J, leaving 10 bases between. The CDR3 length is 14 residues. The CDR3 loop reads CASNGGSSYNEQFF. CDR3 DNA: TGTGCCAGCAACGGCGGTAGCTCCTACAATGAGCAGTTCTTC.

The rearrangement uses TRBV2 and TRBJ1-1, with D tentatively TRBD1 (5 bases). V shed 3 bases and J shed 1 base, with 6 bases lying between them. The germline CDR1 and CDR2 sequences are SNHLY and FYNNEI. The CDR3 is 13 amino acids. DNA for the CDR3: TGTGCCAGCAGTGATACAGGGAACACTGAAGCTTTCTTT. The encoded protein is CASSDTGNTEAFF.

The chain carries TRBV6-1 and TRBJ2-2; possibly TRBD2 for D (6 bases). Per germline, CDR1 MNHNS and CDR2 SASEGT. This CDR3 is built from 15 residues. V was pared by 2 bases and J by 2 bases, with 9 bases between. The CDR3 coding sequence is TGTGCCAGCAGTGAACCCGGGGGTAACACCGGGGAGCTGTTTTTT. Amino acids: CASSEPGGNTGELFF.

The CDR3, as DNA: TGTGCCAGCAGCTTAGGGCACACCGACACCGGGGAGCTGTTTTTT. Encoded protein: CASSLGHTDTGELFF. V is TRBV7-7 and J is TRBJ2-2; no reliable D call. Germline assignment: CDR1 SSHAT and CDR2 FNYEAQ (reference sequence). The V gene lost 1 base and the J gene lost 3 bases, with 9 bases spanning the gap. This CDR3 is built from 15 residues. Variable domain in full (rest from reference TRBV7-7 and TRBJ2-2): GAGVSQSPRYKVTKRGQDVTLRCDPISSHATLYWYQQALGQGPEFLTYFNYEAQPDKSGLPSDRFSAERPEGSISTLTIQRTEQRDSAMYRCASSLGHTDTGELFFGEGSRLTVL.

The chain recombines TRBV2 with TRBJ2-5; D may be TRBD1 (5 bases). Trimming stripped 3 bases from V and 7 bases from J, with 12 bases between. Germline assignment: CDR1 SNHLY and CDR2 FYNNEI. This CDR3 has 13 amino acids. CDR3 nucleotide sequence: TGTGCCAGCAGTGATTTGGGGCGAGGGACCCAGTACTTC. Encoded protein: CASSDLGRGTQYF.

The CDR3 coding sequence is TGTGCCAGCAGCTTAGCAGGGGTCGGTGGAAACACCATATATTTT. Translated: CASSLAGVGGNTIYF. The chain recombines TRBV7-2 with TRBJ1-3, with D tentatively TRBD1 (5 bases). This CDR3 has 15 residues. Trimming removed 0 bases from V and 3 bases from J, with 9 bases in between. CDR1 SGHTA and CDR2 FQGNSA come from the germline V gene. The full variable domain, in which reference TRBV7-2 and TRBJ1-3 provide the parts outside the CDR3, is GAGVSQSPSNKVTEKGKDVELRCDPISGHTALYWYRQSLGQGLEFLIYFQGNSAPDKSGLPSDRFSAERTGGSVSTLTIQRTQQEDSAVYLCASSLAGVGGNTIYFGEGSWLTVV.

The chain carries TRBV7-9 and TRBJ2-2; a weak D match, TRBD2 (6 bases). Trimming left V 5 bases short and J 4 bases short, with 20 bases between. The CDR3 consists of 17 residues. Germline CDR1 is SEHNR and CDR2 is FQNEAQ (reference sequence). The CDR3 protein is CASSRYSGGLSTGELFF. CDR3 in DNA: TGTGCCAGCAGCCGTTATTCGGGCGGACTAAGCACCGGGGAGCTGTTTTTT.

The chain employs TRBV21-1 and TRBJ2-3; the table's D call of TRBD2 was not tested on the DNA. TRBV21-1 is given as a pseudogene. This CDR3 contains 15 residues. The CDR3 coding sequence is TGTGCCAGCAGCAAAGGGGGGGGATGGACAGATACGCAGTATTTT. Encoded protein: CASSKGGGWTDTQYF.

CDR3 bases: TGTGCCACCAGTGATCCGACAGGGGGGGGCTATGGCTACACCTTC. Residues: CATSDPTGGGYGYTF. The V call is TRBV24-1, the J call TRBJ1-2, with 9 bases lining up with TRBD1. Germline V lookup: CDR1 KGHDR, CDR2 SFDVKD. With 3 bases clipped from V and 4 bases from J, the junction kept 5 bases outside the gene matches. This CDR3 is built from 15 residues.

This chain links TRBV7-2 with TRBJ2-7, with TRBD2 matching 7 bases. V dropped 3 bases and J dropped 2; count of bases not matched to a gene: 10. The germline CDR1 and CDR2 sequences are SGHTA and FQGNSA. The CDR3 has 16 residues. The CDR3 sequence: CASSFIGRGTPYEQYF. The CDR3 DNA sequence: TGTGCCAGCAGCTTTATTGGGAGGGGAACCCCCTACGAGCAGTACTTC.

This sequence joins TRBV6-2 or TRBV6-3 and TRBJ1-5, with D hard to call. Trimming cost V 0 bases and J 4 bases, with 10 bases left between them. This CDR3 has 15 residues. The germline gives CDR1 MNHEY, CDR2 SVGEGT. CDR3 DNA: TGTGCCAGCAGTTACTCGAACATGGAGAATCAGCCCCAGCATTTT. Amino acids: CASSYSNMENQPQHF.

The chain uses TRBV4-3 and TRBJ2-3, with D tentatively TRBD2 (5 bases). V was cut by 4 bases and J by 3 bases, with 11 bases left in between. Looked up from germline, CDR1 is LGHNA and CDR2 is YSLEER. The CDR3 is made up of 14 amino acids. CDR3: CASSPQTRTDTQYF. In DNA form, the CDR3 reads TGCGCCAGCAGCCCACAAACTAGAACAGATACGCAGTATTTT.

By share of the sample, this clone is medium-sized. The J gene is TRBJ2-5, the V gene TRBV7-6, with 7 bases lining up with TRBD2. CDR1 and CDR2 (germline): SGHVS, FNYEAQ. Germline trimming cut 7 bases from V and 3 bases from J; bases unmatched to any gene: 5. CDR3 size: 13 residues. CDR3 region: CASTGGGEETQYF. CDR3 DNA sequence: TGTGCCAGCACCGGGGGAGGGGAAGAGACCCAGTACTTC.

V usage is TRBV18 and J usage is TRBJ1-1; 7 nucleotides line up with TRBD1. V lost 3 bases, J lost 3 bases, and 10 bases stayed unmatched. This CDR3 contains 16 residues. The V gene's germline CDR1 is KGHSH and CDR2 LQKENI. As DNA, the CDR3 is TGTGCCAGCTCACCTTTAGAGGGGGCGAGGGACACTGAAGCTTTCTTT. Its protein is CASSPLEGARDTEAFF.

The V and J genes are TRBV20-1 and TRBJ2-7; D gene ambiguous. V was clipped by 3 bases and J by 1 base, with 7 bases between them. This CDR3 comprises 12 residues. Germline V gives CDR1 DFQATT, CDR2 SNEGSKA (reference sequence). CDR3 nucleotides: TGCAGTGCTAGTTACGGGTCCTACGAGCAGTACTTC. It codes for CSASYGSYEQYF.

The chain's CDR3 is CASSPPIDRGLWQYF. The CDR3, as DNA: TGTGCCAGCTCACCACCGATAGACAGGGGGCTATGGCAGTACTTC. The chain links TRBV18 to TRBJ2-7; 10 nucleotides align to TRBD1. The V segment lost 0 bases and the J segment 9 bases; nucleotides outside the gene matches: 8. Germline V CDR1 and CDR2: KGHSH, LQKENI. CDR3 length: 15 amino acids.

The chain joins TRBV5-4 to TRBJ2-3; the D gene is possibly TRBD1 (7 bases). Germline V lookup: CDR1 SGHNT, CDR2 YYREEE (reference sequence). Trimming shortened V by 2 bases and J by 4 bases, and 14 bases separated the two germline ends. There are 15 residues in the CDR3. CDR3 residues: CASSLRQGGADTQYF. CDR3 nucleotides: TGTGCCAGCAGCTTACGACAGGGAGGAGCAGATACGCAGTATTTT.

The chain is built from TRBV19 and TRBJ1-6; no definite D call. Germline V gives CDR1 LNHDA, CDR2 SQIVND (reference sequence). V dropped 3 bases and J dropped 6 bases, with 12 bases sitting between them. The CDR3 consists of 15 residues. CDR3 DNA sequence: TGTGCCAGTAGTATCGTGGCAGGCCTTAATTCACCCCTCCACTTT. Its translation is CASSIVAGLNSPLHF.

The gene calls are TRBV27 and TRBJ2-7; D is perhaps TRBD1 (5 bases). This CDR3 is 13 amino acids long. The V gene's germline CDR1 is MNHEY and CDR2 SMNVEV (reference sequence). The V and J ends lost 6 bases and 0 bases respectively, with 9 bases between them. DNA of the CDR3: TGTGCCAGCAGACCTACAGGCTCCTACGAGCAGTACTTC. Translating gives CASRPTGSYEQYF.

This chain uses TRBV20-1 with TRBJ2-3; D is uncertain. V was trimmed by 3 bases and J by 2 bases, leaving 9 bases between them. Germline assignment: CDR1 DFQATT and CDR2 SNEGSKA (reference sequence). The CDR3 covers 13 residues. The CDR3 spells CSASRALTDTQYF. CDR3 nucleotides: TGCAGTGCTAGTAGAGCTCTCACAGATACGCAGTATTTT.

This chain joins TRBV2 and TRBJ2-3; D uncertain. The V gene lost 3 bases and the J gene lost 0 bases, with 7 bases spanning the gap. CDR1 SNHLY and CDR2 FYNNEI come from the germline V gene. The CDR3 runs to 14 residues. The CDR3 is CASSESGSTDTQYF. The CDR3 DNA is TGTGCCAGCAGTGAGTCCGGGAGCACAGATACGCAGTATTTT.

The CDR3 here is CARRSRPRDTRSSYNEQFF. In DNA form, the CDR3 reads TGTGCCAGAAGGAGTAGGCCCCGGGACACCCGGAGCTCCTACAATGAGCAGTTCTTC. V and J are TRBV10-3 and TRBJ2-1; maybe TRBD1 (6 bases). Trimming pared 10 bases from V and 0 bases from J, leaving 28 bases between. Germline V gives CDR1 ENHRY, CDR2 SYGVKD. CDR3 length: 19 residues.

The rearrangement links TRBV27 to TRBJ1-1; 7 bases are shared with TRBD1. The length of the CDR3 is 14 residues. Germline trimming cut 3 bases from V and 1 base from J; bases unmatched to any gene: 2. CDR1 is MNHEY and CDR2 is SMNVEV in the germline V gene (reference sequence). The chain's CDR3 is CASSLDRRNTEAFF. CDR3 nucleotides: TGTGCCAGCAGTTTGGACAGGCGGAACACTGAAGCTTTCTTT.

This chain uses TRBV18 with TRBJ1-1; 8 bases line up with TRBD1. Germline CDR1 and CDR2: KGHSH and LQKENI. This CDR3 has 13 amino acids. Losses at the gene ends were 6 bases for V and 3 bases for J; bases not matched to a gene: 3. This chain's CDR3 is CASSSDRDTEAFF. CDR3 bases: TGTGCCAGCTCGTCGGACAGGGACACTGAAGCTTTCTTT.

The chain has TRBV18 and TRBJ1-4; D is unresolved. CDR3 length: 16 amino acids. V shed 0 bases and J shed 5 bases, with 13 bases lying between them. CDR1 and CDR2 from the germline V gene are KGHSH and LQKENI. The CDR3 is CASSPPGAARNEKLFF. CDR3 DNA: TGTGCCAGCTCACCACCGGGAGCAGCCAGAAATGAAAAACTGTTTTTT.

The chain links TRBV5-1 to TRBJ1-4; D is unclear. The length of the CDR3 is 14 residues. Trimming pared 0 bases from V and 0 bases from J, leaving 3 bases between. Germline V gene data show CDR1 as SGHRS and CDR2 as YFSETQ. The CDR3 nucleotides are TGCGCCAGCAGCTTGGGAGCAACTAATGAAAAACTGTTTTTT. This gives the protein CASSLGATNEKLFF.

A single count supports this clone. This rearrangement joins TRBV5-1 to TRBJ2-1; 8 bases are a match to TRBD2. Germline V gene lookup returns CDR1 SGHRS and CDR2 YFSETQ. With V trimmed by 4 bases and J by 10 bases, 13 bases remained unmatched. The CDR3 has 15 residues. The CDR3 DNA is TGCGCCAGCAGCCCCCTGATTAGCGGGGACGGAGAGCAGTTCTTC. Amino acid sequence: CASSPLISGDGEQFF.

This sequence joins TRBV10-3 and TRBJ2-1; a possible D gene is TRBD2 (5 bases). Germline loops: CDR1 ENHRY, CDR2 SYGVKD. There are 14 residues in the CDR3. V was clipped by 8 bases and J by 6 bases, with 17 bases between them. The CDR3: CAIGGPLTANEQFF. In DNA form, the CDR3 reads TGTGCCATCGGAGGCCCCCTAACGGCCAATGAGCAGTTCTTC.

This chain connects TRBV7-2 to TRBJ2-3; 9 bases match TRBD2. Germline V gene sequence: CDR1 SGHTA, CDR2 FQGNSA. The CDR3 sequence is 14 residues long. V was clipped by 3 bases and J by 6 bases; unmatched bases: 4. In nucleotides, the CDR3 is TGTGCCAGCAGCTTCGGACTAGCGAGGGATACGCAGTATTTT. This encodes CASSFGLARDTQYF.

The chain carries TRBV7-9 and TRBJ2-7, with D possibly TRBD1 on 6 matching bases. Germline V lookup: CDR1 SEHNR, CDR2 FQNEAQ (reference sequence). The CDR3 sequence is 15 residues long. The V end was cut by 0 bases, the J end by 2 bases, with 11 bases between. The CDR3 coding sequence is TGTGCCAGCAGCTTAGCGTACAGGGACACCTACGAGCAGTACTTC. As protein: CASSLAYRDTYEQYF.

The chain employs TRBV7-3 and TRBJ2-5; the D gene is possibly TRBD1 (6 bases). V lost 1 base and J lost 3, with 12 bases in between. The CDR3 contains 15 residues. In germline, CDR1 is SGHTA, CDR2 FQGTGA. The CDR3 region is CASSLRAGDKETQYF. The DNA of the CDR3 is TGTGCCAGCAGCTTAAGGGCAGGGGACAAAGAGACCCAGTACTTC.

This clone occurred a few times. V and J are TRBV7-8 and TRBJ2-1; possible D gene TRBD2, 6 bases. The CDR3 has 19 amino acids. Germline lookup yields CDR1 SGHVS and CDR2 FQNEAQ. V lost 1 base and J lost 3, with 22 bases in between. In DNA, the CDR3 is TGTGCCAGCAGCTTAGTAGGTAGCGGCCAAGGATCCATCTACAATGAGCAGTTCTTC. Residues: CASSLVGSGQGSIYNEQFF.